The source of this T cell receptor (beta chain) is a study of PD-1 blockade in classical Hodgkin lymphoma. Described time point: cycle 4 day 1 (C4D1), after more than 5 weeks of nivolumab. In every patient, relapse followed autologous stem cell transplantation, while exposure to brentuximab vedotin differed. Sequencing used immunoSEQ multiplex PCR; TCRdb keeps in-frame clones, though not all of them. The profile shows 25,000 to 35,000 clones, over 75% of them singletons. The CDR3 is made up of 13 amino acids. The junction had 6 bases not matched to a gene; V was cut back by 11 bases and J by 6 bases. From germline, CDR1 is MNHNY and CDR2 SVGAGI (reference sequence). This clone is labeled medium-sized (0.01 to 0.1%).

V usage is TRBV6-6 and J usage is TRBJ2-1; TRBD2 matches 11 bases. The material sequenced was peripheral blood mononuclear cells (PBMCs), taken before the fourth cycle of nivolumab. The sequence derives from a human donor with classical Hodgkin lymphoma. CDR3 coding DNA: TGTGCCGGCGGACTAGCGGGCCCCAATGAGCAGTTCTTC. Residues: CAGGLAGPNEQFF.